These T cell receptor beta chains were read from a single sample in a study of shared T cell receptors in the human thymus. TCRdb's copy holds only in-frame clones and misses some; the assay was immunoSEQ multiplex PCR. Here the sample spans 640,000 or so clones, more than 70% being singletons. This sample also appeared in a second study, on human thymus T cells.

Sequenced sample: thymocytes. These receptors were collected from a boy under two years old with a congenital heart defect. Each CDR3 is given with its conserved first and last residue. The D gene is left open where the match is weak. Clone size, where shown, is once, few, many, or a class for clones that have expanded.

cdr3_nt: TGTGCCAGCAGTGATTGGTATTTCCGGGGAGCCAAAAACATTCAGTACTTC; cdr3_aa: CASSDWYFRGAKNIQYF; clone_size: -; v_call: TRBV6-1; j_call: TRBJ2-4; d_call: -
cdr3_nt: TGTGCCAGTAGTCTCGCGGTGAACTATGGCTACACCTTC; cdr3_aa: CASSLAVNYGYTF; clone_size: -; v_call: TRBV19; j_call: TRBJ1-2; d_call: -
cdr3_nt: TGCGCCAGCAGCCAAGTGGTGGAGGGGGACAGGGGGCGAACTGGGGCCAACGTCCTGACTTTC; cdr3_aa: CASSQVVEGDRGRTGANVLTF; clone_size: -; v_call: TRBV4-3; j_call: TRBJ2-6; d_call: TRBD1
cdr3_nt: TGCGCCAGCAGCCAAGCTGTTAACTATGGCTACACCTTC; cdr3_aa: CASSQAVNYGYTF; clone_size: -; v_call: TRBV4-1; j_call: TRBJ1-2; d_call: -
cdr3_nt: TGTGCCAGCAGTGAAGCGCTTCGGGGGTCCAACGGGGAGCTGTTTTTT; cdr3_aa: CASSEALRGSNGELFF; clone_size: -; v_call: TRBV6-1; j_call: TRBJ2-2; d_call: -
cdr3_nt: TGTGCCAGCAGAAAAGGGACACCACATAGCAATCAGCCCCAGCATTTT; cdr3_aa: CASRKGTPHSNQPQHF; clone_size: once; v_call: TRBV28; j_call: TRBJ1-5; d_call: -
cdr3_nt: TGTGCCAGCAGTGGATGGACTCAGCCTTCCTACGAGCAGTACTTC; cdr3_aa: CASSGWTQPSYEQYF; clone_size: -; v_call: TRBV6-1; j_call: TRBJ2-7; d_call: -
cdr3_nt: TGTGCCAGCAGCAAAGAAGAGGCCCGGGGCAATGAGCAGTTCTTC; cdr3_aa: CASSKEEARGNEQFF; clone_size: -; v_call: TRBV21-1; j_call: TRBJ2-1; d_call: -
cdr3_nt: TGTGCTAGTGGTTTGGTACCGAGCCCCCGGGACTACAAGAGGGGTTCCTATGGCTACACCTTC; cdr3_aa: CASGLVPSPRDYKRGSYGYTF; clone_size: -; v_call: TRBV12-5; j_call: TRBJ1-2; d_call: -
cdr3_nt: TGTGCCACCAGCAGAACTCAGGGGAGTAAGGATGAAAAACTGTTTTTT; cdr3_aa: CATSRTQGSKDEKLFF; clone_size: -; v_call: TRBV15; j_call: TRBJ1-4; d_call: -
cdr3_nt: TGTGCCAGCAGTCCTCGATTCCAGGGGGCCTGGGGCTACACCTTC; cdr3_aa: CASSPRFQGAWGYTF; clone_size: -; v_call: TRBV6-5; j_call: TRBJ1-2; d_call: TRBD1
cdr3_nt: TGTGCCAGCAGAGGACTAGCTTCGGATACGCAGTATTTT; cdr3_aa: CASRGLASDTQYF; clone_size: -; v_call: TRBV6-6; j_call: TRBJ2-3; d_call: TRBD2
cdr3_nt: TGTGCCAGCAGCACCCGGGACAGCTATGGCTACACCTTC; cdr3_aa: CASSTRDSYGYTF; clone_size: -; v_call: TRBV6-1; j_call: TRBJ1-2; d_call: TRBD1
cdr3_nt: TGTGCCAGCAGCTCTGGAATGAGGGACACTGAAGCTTTCTTT; cdr3_aa: CASSSGMRDTEAFF; clone_size: -; v_call: TRBV11-2; j_call: TRBJ1-1; d_call: -
cdr3_nt: TGCGCCAGCAGCTCGGCGACAGGGAAGATTGAAGCTTTCTTT; cdr3_aa: CASSSATGKIEAFF; clone_size: -; v_call: TRBV5-1; j_call: TRBJ1-1; d_call: TRBD1
cdr3_nt: TGTGCCACCAGCAGAGTCAGCCTAGACAATGAGCAGTTCTTC; cdr3_aa: CATSRVSLDNEQFF; clone_size: -; v_call: TRBV15; j_call: TRBJ2-1; d_call: -
cdr3_nt: TGTGCCAGCAGTGGACACCGGGGGACCTACAATGAGCAGTTCTTC; cdr3_aa: CASSGHRGTYNEQFF; clone_size: -; v_call: TRBV6-5; j_call: TRBJ2-1; d_call: -
cdr3_nt: TGTGCCAGCAGTTTAACAGCAGGAGGTCAGCCCCAGCATTTT; cdr3_aa: CASSLTAGGQPQHF; clone_size: -; v_call: TRBV27; j_call: TRBJ1-5; d_call: -
cdr3_nt: TGTGCCACCAGCTTCGAGACAGACGACTATGGCTACACCTTC; cdr3_aa: CATSFETDDYGYTF; clone_size: -; v_call: TRBV15; j_call: TRBJ1-2; d_call: -
cdr3_nt: TGTGCCAGCAGTTTCCTCCCGCCCGGGACAGGGGGTTCCTACGAGCAGTACTTC; cdr3_aa: CASSFLPPGTGGSYEQYF; clone_size: -; v_call: TRBV28; j_call: TRBJ2-7; d_call: TRBD1
cdr3_nt: TGCGCCAGCAGCTTGATTCGGACAGAGCCCTCTAAGGCCTACGAGCAGTACTTC; cdr3_aa: CASSLIRTEPSKAYEQYF; clone_size: -; v_call: TRBV5-1; j_call: TRBJ2-7; d_call: -
cdr3_nt: TGTGCCAGCAGCTCACCCAGGGGAAAGACCTCCGAGCAGTACTTC; cdr3_aa: CASSSPRGKTSEQYF; clone_size: once; v_call: TRBV5-6; j_call: TRBJ2-7; d_call: -
cdr3_nt: TGTGCCAGCAGCCCCGGTGAGGTCCAGTCCTACGAGCAGTACTTC; cdr3_aa: CASSPGEVQSYEQYF; clone_size: -; v_call: TRBV7-2; j_call: TRBJ2-7; d_call: -
cdr3_nt: TGTGCCAGTAGTATAGTCCCACAGGGACCAGACGAGCAGTACTTC; cdr3_aa: CASSIVPQGPDEQYF; clone_size: -; v_call: TRBV19; j_call: TRBJ2-7; d_call: -
cdr3_nt: TGCGCCAGCAGCTATGGACAGGGTGTGAACACTGAAGCTTTCTTT; cdr3_aa: CASSYGQGVNTEAFF; clone_size: -; v_call: TRBV5-1; j_call: TRBJ1-1; d_call: TRBD1
cdr3_nt: TGCGCCAGCAGCCACATACAGGGGTTTAGGGACTCTGGGGCCAACGTCCTGACTTTC; cdr3_aa: CASSHIQGFRDSGANVLTF; clone_size: -; v_call: TRBV4-3; j_call: TRBJ2-6; d_call: TRBD1
cdr3_nt: TGTGCCAGCAGCGACGAGGACAGGGGCCATTTGAACACTGAAGCTTTCTTT; cdr3_aa: CASSDEDRGHLNTEAFF; clone_size: -; v_call: TRBV9; j_call: TRBJ1-1; d_call: TRBD1
cdr3_nt: TGTGCCAGCAGTTCCTCCCCGCTAGCTCCCGGGGAGCTGTTTTTT; cdr3_aa: CASSSSPLAPGELFF; clone_size: -; v_call: TRBV27; j_call: TRBJ2-2; d_call: -
cdr3_nt: TGCGCCAGCAGCCCTGATTACAGAGTGAACACTGAAGCTTTCTTT; cdr3_aa: CASSPDYRVNTEAFF; clone_size: few; v_call: TRBV4-3; j_call: TRBJ1-1; d_call: -
cdr3_nt: TGTGCCAGCAGTTTATCAGGGACAGGGGTTTTCATCTACGAGCAGTACTTC; cdr3_aa: CASSLSGTGVFIYEQYF; clone_size: once; v_call: TRBV27; j_call: TRBJ2-7; d_call: TRBD1
cdr3_nt: TGTGCCAGCAGGGACCGCGGGTTAGCCAAAAACATTCAGTACTTC; cdr3_aa: CASRDRGLAKNIQYF; clone_size: -; v_call: TRBV28; j_call: TRBJ2-4; d_call: -
cdr3_nt: TGTGCCAGCAGCCCATCCTACGAGCAGTACTTC; cdr3_aa: CASSPSYEQYF; clone_size: -; v_call: TRBV7-2; j_call: TRBJ2-7; d_call: -
cdr3_nt: TGTGCCAGCAGCCAGCTACAGGGGGCTTTTTCCTACGAGCAGTACTTC; cdr3_aa: CASSQLQGAFSYEQYF; clone_size: -; v_call: TRBV14; j_call: TRBJ2-7; d_call: TRBD1
cdr3_nt: TGTGCCAGCAAACGGGGATCCACAGATACGCAGTATTTT; cdr3_aa: CASKRGSTDTQYF; clone_size: -; v_call: TRBV27; j_call: TRBJ2-3; d_call: -
cdr3_nt: TGTGCCAGCAGTCATTCTCGACAGCCCCTAGGTGAAAAACTGTTTTTT; cdr3_aa: CASSHSRQPLGEKLFF; clone_size: -; v_call: TRBV7-9; j_call: TRBJ1-4; d_call: -
cdr3_nt: TGCGCCAGCAGCCAAGGCAGGGGGACCAAAAACATTCAGTACTTC; cdr3_aa: CASSQGRGTKNIQYF; clone_size: -; v_call: TRBV4-3; j_call: TRBJ2-4; d_call: TRBD1
cdr3_nt: TGTGCCAGCAGTCAGACAGGGATGGGGGGAAACACCATATATTTT; cdr3_aa: CASSQTGMGGNTIYF; clone_size: -; v_call: TRBV6-5; j_call: TRBJ1-3; d_call: TRBD1
cdr3_nt: TGTGCCAGCAGCTGGGGGCCGGGACTAGCGCACAAAAGATACAATGAGCAGTTCTTC; cdr3_aa: CASSWGPGLAHKRYNEQFF; clone_size: -; v_call: TRBV5-4; j_call: TRBJ2-1; d_call: TRBD2
cdr3_nt: TGTGCCAGCAGCTATACCTTCCGCAGGAACACTGAAGCTTTCTTT; cdr3_aa: CASSYTFRRNTEAFF; clone_size: -; v_call: TRBV11-1; j_call: TRBJ1-1; d_call: -
cdr3_nt: TGTGCCAGCAGTTCCTTAGCGGGAGTGCAGTACTTC; cdr3_aa: CASSSLAGVQYF; clone_size: -; v_call: TRBV27; j_call: TRBJ2-7; d_call: TRBD2
cdr3_nt: TGTGCCAGCAGCCCTCAACTCCCGGACAGTTTTGGGATAGAGACCCAGTACTTC; cdr3_aa: CASSPQLPDSFGIETQYF; clone_size: -; v_call: TRBV9; j_call: TRBJ2-5; d_call: -
cdr3_nt: TGTGCCACAAGAGCAATGACAGGACAAGGAGCTAACTATGGCTACACCTTC; cdr3_aa: CATRAMTGQGANYGYTF; clone_size: -; v_call: TRBV10-3; j_call: TRBJ1-2; d_call: -
cdr3_nt: TGTGCCAGCAGCTGGGGGCTAACCGGGGAGCTGTTTTTT; cdr3_aa: CASSWGLTGELFF; clone_size: -; v_call: TRBV5-6; j_call: TRBJ2-2; d_call: -
cdr3_nt: TGTGCCAGCAGCCAGGGACAGCTCCCCTACAATGAGCAGTTCTTC; cdr3_aa: CASSQGQLPYNEQFF; clone_size: -; v_call: TRBV14; j_call: TRBJ2-1; d_call: TRBD1
cdr3_nt: TGTGCCAGCAGTAAACACAGCTCCTACGAGCAGTACTTC; cdr3_aa: CASSKHSSYEQYF; clone_size: -; v_call: TRBV6-6; j_call: TRBJ2-7; d_call: -
cdr3_nt: TGCGCCAGAGAGGGGGACGGCTACACCTTC; cdr3_aa: CAREGDGYTF; clone_size: -; v_call: TRBV4-3; j_call: TRBJ1-2; d_call: -
cdr3_nt: TGTGCCAGTAGTACCCGGACCCAGCTCACAGGGCAGTACTTC; cdr3_aa: CASSTRTQLTGQYF; clone_size: -; v_call: TRBV19; j_call: TRBJ2-7; d_call: -
cdr3_nt: TGTGCCATCAGTGAGGGGCGCAGGTCGGAGACCCAGTACTTC; cdr3_aa: CAISEGRRSETQYF; clone_size: -; v_call: TRBV10-3; j_call: TRBJ2-5; d_call: -
cdr3_nt: TGTGCCAGCAGATTTCAGGGGAGCAATCAGCCCCAGCATTTT; cdr3_aa: CASRFQGSNQPQHF; clone_size: -; v_call: TRBV27; j_call: TRBJ1-5; d_call: -
cdr3_nt: TGTGCCAGCAGTGAATCTCGAGGGTTGGAGACCCAGTACTTC; cdr3_aa: CASSESRGLETQYF; clone_size: -; v_call: TRBV25-1; j_call: TRBJ2-5; d_call: -
cdr3_nt: TGTGCCAGCAGCTTAGAGAAGGGAGGGAGGAACACTGAAGCTTTCTTT; cdr3_aa: CASSLEKGGRNTEAFF; clone_size: -; v_call: TRBV11-2; j_call: TRBJ1-1; d_call: -
cdr3_nt: TGTGCCAGCAGTCCGGAAATCCGACTAGCGCCCACAGATACGCAGTATTTT; cdr3_aa: CASSPEIRLAPTDTQYF; clone_size: -; v_call: TRBV28; j_call: TRBJ2-3; d_call: TRBD2
cdr3_nt: TGTGCCAGCAGCAATCCCGGGACTAGGACCCACAATGAGCAGTTCTTC; cdr3_aa: CASSNPGTRTHNEQFF; clone_size: -; v_call: TRBV7-2; j_call: TRBJ2-1; d_call: TRBD2
cdr3_nt: TGCAGCGTTACGGGGGATGAGACCCAGTACTTC; cdr3_aa: CSVTGDETQYF; clone_size: -; v_call: TRBV29-1; j_call: TRBJ2-5; d_call: -
cdr3_nt: TGCGCCAGCAGCCAAGATTCAGGGTGGGGTGAAAAACTGTTTTTT; cdr3_aa: CASSQDSGWGEKLFF; clone_size: -; v_call: TRBV4-3; j_call: TRBJ1-4; d_call: -
cdr3_nt: TGTGCCAGCAGTGAAGGGATAGCGAGCTCCTACGAGCAGTACTTC; cdr3_aa: CASSEGIASSYEQYF; clone_size: once; v_call: TRBV25-1; j_call: TRBJ2-7; d_call: -
cdr3_nt: TGTGCCAGCAGTTCCCGGGACAGGGGCGGTTCACCCCTCCACTTT; cdr3_aa: CASSSRDRGGSPLHF; clone_size: -; v_call: TRBV5-6; j_call: TRBJ1-6; d_call: TRBD1
cdr3_nt: TGTGCCATCAGTGATCGACAGAATTACTATGGCTACACCTTC; cdr3_aa: CAISDRQNYYGYTF; clone_size: once; v_call: TRBV10-3; j_call: TRBJ1-2; d_call: -
cdr3_nt: TGTGCCAGCAGCCGGCACCAGAGGCAGGGTTTCGCGAACACCGGGGAGCTGTTTTTT; cdr3_aa: CASSRHQRQGFANTGELFF; clone_size: -; v_call: TRBV4-2; j_call: TRBJ2-2; d_call: -
cdr3_nt: TGCGCCAGCAGCTGGGCAGGGTTAGGCTCCTATAATTCACCCCTCCACTTT; cdr3_aa: CASSWAGLGSYNSPLHF; clone_size: -; v_call: TRBV5-1; j_call: TRBJ1-6; d_call: -